The 3 T cell receptor beta chains below were found in one sample sequenced in a study of blood T cell repertoires in COVID-19. The repertoire was sequenced with immunoSEQ multiplex PCR; TCRdb's copy has only in-frame clones and lacks some. The sample records under 85,000 clones, roughly 82% being singletons. Sequenced input: peripheral blood. The receptors come from a human donor in a cohort sampled during active COVID-19.

The genes are TRBV5-1 and TRBJ2-3; TRBD2 matches at 10 bases. V dropped 0 bases and J dropped 6; count of bases not matched to a gene: 7. CDR3 size: 16 residues. In germline, CDR1 is SGHRS, CDR2 YFSETQ. CDR3 sequence: CASSLGTSGGFDTQYF. DNA of the CDR3: TGCGCCAGCAGCTTGGGGACTAGCGGAGGGTTCGATACGCAGTATTTT.

This chain uses TRBV5-1 with TRBJ1-4, with a tentative D call TRBD1 (5 bases). V lost 4 bases and J 4 bases, leaving 11 bases between the germline ends. CDR1 and CDR2 (germline): SGHRS, YFSETQ. The CDR3 loop spans 14 amino acids. This chain's CDR3 is CASSLQGLNEKLFF. Written as DNA, the CDR3 is TGCGCCAGCAGCCTCCAGGGACTTAATGAAAAACTGTTTTTT. Full variable domain (outside the CDR3, taken from reference TRBV5-1 and TRBJ1-4): KAGVTQTPRYLIKTRGQQVTLSCSPISGHRSVSWYQQTPGQGLQFLFEYFSETQRNKGNFPGRFSGRQFSNSRSEMNVSTLELGDSALYLCASSLQGLNEKLFFGSGTQLSVL.

The rearrangement uses TRBV9 and TRBJ1-6; 8 nucleotides align to TRBD1. V was pared by 3 bases and J by 8 bases, with 4 bases of the junction left unmatched. CDR1 SGDLS and CDR2 YYNGEE come from the germline V gene. The CDR3 contains 14 residues. CDR3 nucleotides: TGTGCCAGCAGCGGACAGGGGCGGTATTCACCCCTCCACTTT. Amino acids: CASSGQGRYSPLHF.